These 31 T cell receptor beta chains were sequenced from one sample in a study of blood T cell repertoires in COVID-19. Some clones are missing from TCRdb's copy, which holds only in-frame ones; the method was immunoSEQ multiplex PCR. This table has just under 350,000 clones, around 87% appearing once. The specimen sequenced was peripheral blood. Receptors originate from a woman between 45 and 60 years old with COVID-19, enrolled during active disease.

The chain has TRBV7-2 and TRBJ2-3; 7 bases match TRBD1. Unmatched junction bases numbered 7, after V lost 5 bases and J lost 5 bases. The length of the CDR3 is 14 residues. Germline-derived CDR1 and CDR2 are SGHTA and FQGNSA. This CDR3 is CASSLRQGGDTQYF. DNA of the CDR3: TGTGCCAGCAGCCTACGACAGGGCGGAGATACGCAGTATTTT.

This rearrangement joins TRBV3-1 (or the pseudogene TRBV3-2) to TRBJ1-3, with TRBD1 matching 8 bases. CDR1 is LGHDT and CDR2 is YNNKEL in the germline V gene (reference sequence). The ends lost 1 base at V and 2 bases at J; junction bases unmatched: 13. The CDR3 contains 19 residues. CDR3 DNA sequence: TGTGCCAGCAGCCAAGTGATGACAGGGGAAAGGAGGACTGGAAACACCATATATTTT. Translating it yields CASSQVMTGERRTGNTIYF.

The J gene is TRBJ1-1, the V gene TRBV10-3; TRBD1 is a possible D gene (6 bases). There are 13 residues in the CDR3. CDR1 ENHRY and CDR2 SYGVKD come from the germline V gene. V gave up 6 bases and J gave up 6 bases, with 14 bases separating them. For the CDR3, the DNA is TGTGCCATCAGAAATACAGGGAGTCCTGAAGCTTTCTTT. It is translated as CAIRNTGSPEAFF.

The chain joins TRBV19 to TRBJ2-1; TRBD2 agrees at 7 bases. V was pared by 6 bases and J by 12 bases, with 20 bases of the junction left unmatched. CDR3 size: 16 residues. Germline V gene sequence: CDR1 LNHDA, CDR2 SQIVND (reference sequence). DNA of the CDR3: TGTGCCAGTAGCCCGACTAGCCGGAGGCTGTATAGTGTGCAGTTCTTC. Its protein is CASSPTSRRLYSVQFF.

The gene calls are TRBV14 and TRBJ1-2; no clear D gene. There are 13 residues in the CDR3. Germline V lookup: CDR1 SGHDN, CDR2 FVKESK. Trimming shortened V by 1 base and J by 5 bases, and 8 bases separated the two germline ends. The CDR3 DNA reads TGTGCCAGCAGCCAAGCGTCGGGGTATGGCTACACCTTC. Protein: CASSQASGYGYTF.

This sequence joins TRBV5-4 and TRBJ2-2; TRBD1 aligns across 8 bases. The CDR3 has 15 amino acids. V trimming: 4 bases; J trimming: 7 bases; junction bases outside the gene matches: 9. CDR1 is SGHNT, CDR2 YYREEE, per germline (reference sequence). For the CDR3, the DNA is TGTGCCAGCAGCCTCGGGACAGGTTCAAACGGGGAGCTGTTTTTT. Residues: CASSLGTGSNGELFF.

V is TRBV2 and J is TRBJ2-2; 11 nucleotides align to TRBD1. Germline lookup yields CDR1 SNHLY and CDR2 FYNNEI. CDR3 length equals 15 residues. With V trimmed by 6 bases and J by 7 bases, 7 bases remained unmatched. The chain's CDR3 is CASREDRGLGGELFF. Written as DNA, the CDR3 is TGTGCCAGCAGGGAGGACAGGGGGCTAGGCGGGGAGCTGTTTTTT.

This CDR3 is CASSPAGHRAQHF. The CDR3 DNA reads TGTGCCAGTAGCCCGGCCGGCCATCGGGCCCAGCATTTT. The V call is TRBV19, the J call TRBJ1-5; D unclear. CDR3 size: 13 residues. Trimming pared 6 bases from V and 11 bases from J, leaving 17 bases between. From germline, CDR1 is LNHDA and CDR2 SQIVND (reference sequence).

The chain is built from TRBV5-6 and TRBJ1-1; D unclear. V was shortened by 5 bases and J by 4 bases, with 6 bases between the two germline ends. Germline CDR1 SGHDT, CDR2 YYEEEE. CDR3 length: 11 amino acids. The CDR3 DNA reads as TGTGCCAGCAGTTTCGGCACTGAAGCTTTCTTT. This gives the protein CASSFGTEAFF.

This clone was detected only once. V gene TRBV7-9 combines with J gene TRBJ2-1, with 9 bases aligning to TRBD1. This CDR3 contains 15 residues. Looked up from germline, CDR1 is SEHNR and CDR2 is FQNEAQ (reference sequence). The trim removed 5 bases at V and 9 bases at J, leaving 11 bases unmatched. The CDR3 spells CASSPRAGTGIEQFF. Here the CDR3 DNA reads TGTGCCAGCAGCCCCAGAGCCGGGACAGGGATTGAGCAGTTCTTC. The variable domain in full, with the rest retrieved from reference TRBV7-9 and TRBJ2-1, is DTGVSQNPRHKITKRGQNVTFRCDPISEHNRLYWYRQTLGQGPEFLTYFQNEAQLEKSRLLSDRFSAERPKGSFSTLEIQRTEQGDSAMYLCASSPRAGTGIEQFFGPGTRLTVL.

The rearrangement links TRBV24-1 to TRBJ1-2; 7 positions match TRBD1. Trimming at V came to 4 bases and at J to 7 bases, leaving 17 bases not matched to a gene. Per the germline V gene, CDR1 is KGHDR and CDR2 is SFDVKD. The CDR3 spans 17 residues. CDR3 protein: CATSDPTPGRGFGGYTF. The CDR3 DNA reads TGTGCCACCAGTGACCCAACCCCAGGCAGGGGGTTTGGTGGCTACACCTTC.

This chain uses TRBV3-1 (or the pseudogene TRBV3-2) with TRBJ2-7; TRBD1 matches 10 bases. This CDR3 has 17 amino acids. Germline loops: CDR1 LGHDT, CDR2 YNNKEL (reference sequence). The trim removed 5 bases at V and 2 bases at J, leaving 12 bases unmatched. The CDR3 is CASSKRQLGTGAYEQYF. Here the CDR3 DNA reads TGTGCCAGCAGCAAGAGGCAGCTAGGGACAGGGGCCTACGAGCAGTACTTC.

The CDR3 here is CASSLYRGHEKLFF. The CDR3 DNA follows: TGTGCCAGCAGTTTATACAGGGGGCATGAAAAACTGTTTTTT. The V and J genes are TRBV27 and TRBJ1-4, with TRBD1 identical over 9 bases. Trimming removed 1 base from V and 6 bases from J; junction bases left unmatched: 0. Germline lookup yields CDR1 MNHEY and CDR2 SMNVEV (reference sequence). The CDR3 runs to 14 residues. The full variable domain, rest sourced from reference TRBV27 and TRBJ1-4, is EAQVTQNPRYLITVTGKKLTVTCSQNMNHEYMSWYRQDPGLGLRQIYYSMNVEVTDKGDVPEGYKVSRKEKRNFPLILESPSPNQTSLYFCASSLYRGHEKLFFGSGTQLSVL.

V and J are TRBV3-1 (or the pseudogene TRBV3-2) and TRBJ2-1, with 11 bases fitting TRBD2. V was pared by 4 bases and J by 4 bases, with 6 bases of the junction left unmatched. Germline assignment: CDR1 LGHDT and CDR2 YNNKEL (reference sequence). The CDR3 sequence is 16 residues long. DNA of the CDR3: TGTGCCAGCAGCCGCGTAACTAGCGGGAGTTACAATGAGCAGTTCTTC. Translation gives CASSRVTSGSYNEQFF.

The chain joins TRBV14 to TRBJ2-6, with D possibly being TRBD2 (5 bases). Germline assignment: CDR1 SGHDN and CDR2 FVKESK. V was clipped by 1 base and J by 0 bases, with 7 bases between them. This CDR3 is built from 16 residues. The DNA for the CDR3 is TGTGCCAGCAGCCAAGGCGGGTACTCTGGGGCCAACGTCCTGACTTTC. Translation: CASSQGGYSGANVLTF.

CDR3 region: CAWSVRQPSEKLFF. DNA for the CDR3: TGTGCCTGGAGTGTACGACAGCCTTCGGAAAAACTGTTTTTT. The V and J genes are TRBV30 and TRBJ1-4; TRBD1 might be the D (5 bases). Germline CDR1 reads GTSNPN; CDR2 reads SVGIG (reference sequence). V was cut by 0 bases and J by 8 bases, with 13 bases left in between. The CDR3 is 14 amino acids.

The chain combines TRBV4-1 with TRBJ2-1; no clear D gene. Germline CDR1 MGHRA, CDR2 YSYEKL. Between the trimmed V and J ends, which lost 4 bases and 12 bases, there was a span of 25 bases. CDR3 length: 16 residues. CDR3 in amino acids: CASSPRMGSPWLGQFF. In nucleotides, the CDR3 is TGCGCCAGCAGCCCACGGATGGGCTCGCCATGGTTAGGGCAGTTCTTC.

The rearrangement joins TRBV7-2 to TRBJ1-1; D uncertain. V lost 5 bases and J lost 0, with 13 bases in between. CDR1 and CDR2 (germline): SGHTA, FQGNSA. This CDR3 contains 15 residues. The CDR3 nucleotides are TGTGCCAGCAGCCACCCGGGTTCCATGAACACTGAAGCTTTCTTT. It codes for CASSHPGSMNTEAFF.

The rearrangement joins TRBV18 to TRBJ2-5, with no clear D. V was clipped by 3 bases and J by 4 bases, with 12 bases between them. From germline, CDR1 is KGHSH and CDR2 LQKENI. This CDR3 is built from 14 residues. The CDR3 DNA sequence: TGTGCCAGCTCACCCGAGTTATCAAGAGAGACCCAGTACTTC. This gives the protein CASSPELSRETQYF.

This clone appeared once. J is TRBJ1-4 and V is TRBV5-4; D may be TRBD1 (6 bases). The CDR3 runs 15 residues. Trimming took 3 bases from V and 7 from J, leaving 16 bases between them. Germline V gene sequence: CDR1 SGHNT, CDR2 YYREEE (reference sequence). CDR3: CASSSTLGGGEKLFF. The CDR3 DNA reads TGTGCCAGCAGCTCCACCCTAGGGGGGGGTGAAAAACTGTTTTTT. The full variable domain, with the rest looked up from reference TRBV5-4 and TRBJ1-4, is ETGVTQSPTHLIKTRGQQVTLRCSSQSGHNTVSWYQQALGQGPQFIFQYYREEENGRGNFPPRFSGLQFPNYSSELNVNALELDDSALYLCASSSTLGGGEKLFFGSGTQLSVL.

V usage is TRBV30 and J usage is TRBJ2-1; 9 bases are shared with TRBD2. Trimming took 5 bases from V and 8 from J; bases not matched to a gene: 16. The CDR3 totals 16 residues. The V gene's germline CDR1 is GTSNPN and CDR2 SVGIG (reference sequence). The CDR3 DNA sequence: TGTGCCTGGGGGATTGGCCTTAGCGGGAGATGGGATGAGCAGTTCTTC. Protein product: CAWGIGLSGRWDEQFF.

The chain carries TRBV7-3 and TRBJ2-2; a possible D gene is TRBD2 (6 bases). The V and J ends lost 3 bases and 7 bases respectively, with 15 bases between them. CDR1 and CDR2 (germline): SGHTA, FQGTGA. The CDR3 is made up of 15 amino acids. The CDR3 DNA is TGTGCCAGCAGCTTCGGGACTGACGGACACGGGGAGCTGTTTTTT. It yields the protein CASSFGTDGHGELFF.

CDR3 loop: CASSSSTEAFF. The CDR3 DNA reads TGTGCCAGCAGCTCGAGCACTGAAGCTTTCTTT. V usage is TRBV5-4 and J usage is TRBJ1-1; unclear D gene. V was pared by 3 bases and J by 4 bases, with 4 bases between. The CDR3 is 11 amino acids. CDR1 is SGHNT, CDR2 YYREEE, per germline (reference sequence).

CDR3 sequence reads: CASSPSGGQYGNEQFF. The DNA of the CDR3 is TGTGCCAGCAGCCCCAGCGGGGGACAGTACGGGAATGAGCAGTTCTTC. The chain combines TRBV6-6 with TRBJ2-1; D is possibly TRBD2 (8 bases). CDR3 length: 16 amino acids. V was trimmed by 6 bases and J by 7 bases, leaving 22 bases between them. The V gene's germline CDR1 is MNHNY and CDR2 SVGAGI (reference sequence).

This clone was recorded a few times. The rearrangement joins TRBV7-9 to TRBJ1-1; 9 positions match TRBD1. Germline loops: CDR1 SEHNR, CDR2 FQNEAQ (reference sequence). The CDR3 extends over 12 amino acids. The V and J ends lost 3 bases and 8 bases, in that order; junction bases with no gene match: 1. CDR3 residues: CASSFGQGEAFF. Here the CDR3 DNA reads TGTGCCAGCAGCTTTGGACAGGGGGAAGCTTTCTTT.

This chain uses TRBV19 with TRBJ1-1; D possibly corresponds to TRBD1 (5 bases). This CDR3 comprises 14 residues. Germline CDR1 is LNHDA and CDR2 is SQIVND (reference sequence). The ends were cut back, 1 base at V and 6 bases at J, with 12 bases in the middle. CDR3 residues: CASSIVTEKPEAFF. The CDR3 region has the DNA TGTGCCAGTAGTATAGTGACAGAAAAACCTGAAGCTTTCTTT. Full variable domain (rest looked up from reference TRBV19 and TRBJ1-1): DGGITQSPKYLFRKEGQNVTLSCEQNLNHDAMYWYRQDPGQGLRLIYYSQIVNDFQKGDIAEGYSVSREKKESFPLTVTSAQKNPTAFYLCASSIVTEKPEAFFGQGTRLTVV.

CDR3 in amino acids: CASSLGQGAGAFF. The CDR3 DNA reads as TGTGCCAGCAGCTTGGGACAGGGGGCAGGGGCTTTCTTT. The chain uses TRBV11-2 and TRBJ1-1; 12 bases agree with TRBD1. The V segment lost 3 bases and the J segment 11 bases; nucleotides outside the gene matches: 4. Germline V gene lookup returns CDR1 SGHAT and CDR2 FQNNGV. The CDR3 spans 13 residues.

The chain recombines TRBV4-3 with TRBJ2-2; 9 nucleotides align to TRBD1. CDR3 length: 17 amino acids. Germline V gene data show CDR1 as LGHNA and CDR2 as YSLEER. V trimming: 4 bases; J trimming: 13 bases; junction bases outside the gene matches: 19. This CDR3 reads CASSLTGGILVPSVLFF. CDR3 coding DNA: TGCGCCAGCAGCCTTACAGGGGGCATCCTTGTCCCCAGTGTGCTGTTTTTT.

This chain joins TRBV7-9 and TRBJ2-1; weak D call: TRBD2 (5 bases). The CDR3 is 13 amino acids. V lost 3 bases and J 4 bases, leaving 7 bases between the germline ends. Per germline, CDR1 SEHNR and CDR2 FQNEAQ (reference sequence). CDR3 sequence reads: CASSFEGYNEQFF. CDR3 nucleotides: TGTGCCAGCAGCTTTGAGGGTTACAATGAGCAGTTCTTC.

This chain links TRBV19 with TRBJ2-5; 9 bases align to TRBD2. The CDR3 length is 16 residues. Unmatched junction bases numbered 8, after V lost 1 base and J lost 5 bases. Germline V gene lookup returns CDR1 LNHDA and CDR2 SQIVND (reference sequence). The CDR3 DNA sequence: TGTGCCAGTAGTATAGGTTACCGAAGCGGGAGGGAGACCCAGTACTTC. Its translation: CASSIGYRSGRETQYF.

CDR3 residues: CASKDAARGNTIYF. Here the CDR3 DNA reads TGTGCCAGTAAAGACGCGGCGCGTGGAAACACCATATATTTT. The rearrangement uses TRBV19 and TRBJ1-3; D unclear. The CDR3 extends over 14 amino acids. Germline CDR1 reads LNHDA; CDR2 reads SQIVND (reference sequence). The V and J ends lost 7 bases and 3 bases respectively, with 13 bases between them.